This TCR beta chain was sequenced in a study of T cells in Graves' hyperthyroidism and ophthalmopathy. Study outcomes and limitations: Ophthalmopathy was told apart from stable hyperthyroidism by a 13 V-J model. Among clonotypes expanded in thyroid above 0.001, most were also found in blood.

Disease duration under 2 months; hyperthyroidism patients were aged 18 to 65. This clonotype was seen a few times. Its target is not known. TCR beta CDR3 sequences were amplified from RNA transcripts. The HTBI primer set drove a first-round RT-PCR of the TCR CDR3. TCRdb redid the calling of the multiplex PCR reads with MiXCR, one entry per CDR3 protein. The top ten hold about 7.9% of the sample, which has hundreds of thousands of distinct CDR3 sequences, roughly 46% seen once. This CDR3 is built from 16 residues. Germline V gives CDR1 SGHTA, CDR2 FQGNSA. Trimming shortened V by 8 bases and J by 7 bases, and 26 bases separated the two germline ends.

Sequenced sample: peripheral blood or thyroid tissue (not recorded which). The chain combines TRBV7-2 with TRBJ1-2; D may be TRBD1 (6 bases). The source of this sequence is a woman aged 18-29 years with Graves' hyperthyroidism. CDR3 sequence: CASLAGPGAPEVGYTF. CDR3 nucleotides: TGTGCCAGCCTCGCCGGGCCAGGGGCTCCAGAGGTTGGCTACACCTTC.